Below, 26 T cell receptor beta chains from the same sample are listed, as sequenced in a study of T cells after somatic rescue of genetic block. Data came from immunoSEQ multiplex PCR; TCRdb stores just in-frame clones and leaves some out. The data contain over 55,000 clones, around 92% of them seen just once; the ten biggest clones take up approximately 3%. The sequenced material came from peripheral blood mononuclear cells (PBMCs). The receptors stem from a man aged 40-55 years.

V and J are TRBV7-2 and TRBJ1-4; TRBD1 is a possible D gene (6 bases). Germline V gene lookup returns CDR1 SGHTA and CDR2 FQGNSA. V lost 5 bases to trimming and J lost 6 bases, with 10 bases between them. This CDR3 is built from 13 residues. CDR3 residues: CASSPQGYEKLFF. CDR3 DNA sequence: TGTGCCAGCAGCCCACAGGGATATGAAAAACTGTTTTTT.

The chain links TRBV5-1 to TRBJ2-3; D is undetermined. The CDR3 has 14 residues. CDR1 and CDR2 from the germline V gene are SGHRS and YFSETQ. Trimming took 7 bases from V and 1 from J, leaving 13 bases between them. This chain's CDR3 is CASGLGARTDTQYF. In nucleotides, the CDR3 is TGCGCCAGCGGGCTCGGAGCGCGCACAGATACGCAGTATTTT.

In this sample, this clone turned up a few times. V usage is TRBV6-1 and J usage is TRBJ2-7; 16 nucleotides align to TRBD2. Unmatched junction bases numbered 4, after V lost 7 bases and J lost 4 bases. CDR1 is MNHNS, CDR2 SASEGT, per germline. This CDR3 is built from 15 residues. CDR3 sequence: CASMGLAGGLYEQYF. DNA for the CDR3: TGTGCCAGCATGGGACTAGCGGGGGGGCTATACGAGCAGTACTTC.

For the CDR3, the DNA is TGTGCCAGCAGCTTGGGACGGACTCCTGGCGAGCAGTACTTC. It is translated as CASSLGRTPGEQYF. V is TRBV7-6 and J is TRBJ2-7, with D perhaps matching TRBD1 or TRBD2 (5 bases each). The germline CDR1 and CDR2 sequences are SGHVS and FNYEAQ. With 3 bases removed from V and 6 bases from J, the gap between germline ends came to 15 bases. This CDR3 comprises 14 residues.

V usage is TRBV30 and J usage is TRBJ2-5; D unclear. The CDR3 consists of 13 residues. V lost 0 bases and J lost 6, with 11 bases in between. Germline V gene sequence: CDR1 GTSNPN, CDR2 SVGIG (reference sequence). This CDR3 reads CAWSVGPRKTQYF. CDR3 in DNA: TGTGCCTGGAGTGTTGGACCGAGAAAGACCCAGTACTTC.

CDR3 region: CASSEYREHGYTF. The CDR3 coding sequence is TGCGCCAGCAGTGAGTACAGGGAGCACGGCTACACCTTC. The V and J genes are TRBV10-2 and TRBJ1-2; TRBD1 is a possible D gene (6 bases). Germline loops: CDR1 WSHSY, CDR2 SAAADI. Deletions cut 1 base from V and 8 bases from J, with 11 bases between. CDR3 length equals 13 residues.

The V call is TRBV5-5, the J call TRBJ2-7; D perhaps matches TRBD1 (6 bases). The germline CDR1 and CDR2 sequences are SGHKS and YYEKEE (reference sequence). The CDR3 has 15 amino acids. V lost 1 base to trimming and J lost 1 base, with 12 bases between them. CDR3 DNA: TGTGCCAGCAGCTTGACAGGGACGACATCCTACGAGCAGTACTTC. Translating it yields CASSLTGTTSYEQYF.

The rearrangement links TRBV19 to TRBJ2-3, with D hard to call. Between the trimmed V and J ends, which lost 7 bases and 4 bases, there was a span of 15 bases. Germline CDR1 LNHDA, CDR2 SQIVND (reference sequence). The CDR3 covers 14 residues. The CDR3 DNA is TGTGCCAGTAAGCGCTTGTCGGCGGCAGATACGCAGTATTTT. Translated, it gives CASKRLSAADTQYF.

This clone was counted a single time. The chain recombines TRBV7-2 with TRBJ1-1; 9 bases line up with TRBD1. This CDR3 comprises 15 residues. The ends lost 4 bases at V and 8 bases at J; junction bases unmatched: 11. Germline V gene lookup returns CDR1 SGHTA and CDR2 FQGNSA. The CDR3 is CASSWDRVPRLEAFF. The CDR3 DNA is TGTGCCAGCAGCTGGGACAGGGTACCTAGGCTCGAAGCTTTCTTT.

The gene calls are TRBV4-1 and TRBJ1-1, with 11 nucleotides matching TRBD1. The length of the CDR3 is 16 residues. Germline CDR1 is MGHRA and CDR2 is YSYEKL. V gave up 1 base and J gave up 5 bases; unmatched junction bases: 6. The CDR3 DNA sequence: TGCGCCAGCAGCCAAGGGTGGGACAGGGGGGAAACTGAAGCTTTCTTT. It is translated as CASSQGWDRGETEAFF.

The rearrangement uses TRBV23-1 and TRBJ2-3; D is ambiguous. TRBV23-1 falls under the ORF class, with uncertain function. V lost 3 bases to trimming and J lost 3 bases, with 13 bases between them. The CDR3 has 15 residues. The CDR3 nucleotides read TGCGCCAGCAGTCACCCACCGCCCGAAACAGATACGCAGTATTTT. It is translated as CASSHPPPETDTQYF.

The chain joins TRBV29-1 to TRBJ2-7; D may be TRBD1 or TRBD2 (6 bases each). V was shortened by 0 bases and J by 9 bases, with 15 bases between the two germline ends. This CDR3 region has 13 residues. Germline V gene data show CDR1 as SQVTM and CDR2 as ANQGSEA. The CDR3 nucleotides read TGCAGCGTTGAAGAGAGAGGGGGAGCGGGGCAGTACTTC. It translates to CSVEERGGAGQYF.

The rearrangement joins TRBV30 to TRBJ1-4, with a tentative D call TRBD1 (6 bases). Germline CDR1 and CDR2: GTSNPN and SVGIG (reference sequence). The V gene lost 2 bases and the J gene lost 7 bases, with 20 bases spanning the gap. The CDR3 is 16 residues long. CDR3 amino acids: CAWSPDRPREGEKLFF. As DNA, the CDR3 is TGTGCCTGGAGTCCTGACAGGCCGAGGGAAGGTGAAAAACTGTTTTTT. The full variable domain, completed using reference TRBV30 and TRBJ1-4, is SQTIHQWPATLVQPVGSPLSLECTVEGTSNPNLYWYRQAAGRGLQLLFYSVGIGQISSEVPQNLSASRPQDRQFILSSKKLLLSDSGFYLCAWSPDRPREGEKLFFGSGTQLSVL.

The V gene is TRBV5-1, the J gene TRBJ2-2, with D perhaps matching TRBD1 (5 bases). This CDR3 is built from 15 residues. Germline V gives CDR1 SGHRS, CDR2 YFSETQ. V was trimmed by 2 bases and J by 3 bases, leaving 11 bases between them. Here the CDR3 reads CASSFRDVDTGELFF. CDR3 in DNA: TGCGCCAGCAGCTTCAGGGATGTGGACACCGGGGAGCTGTTTTTT.

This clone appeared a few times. The CDR3 is CASSWEGSWETQYF. The CDR3 DNA follows: TGTGCCAGCAGCTGGGAGGGGTCGTGGGAGACCCAGTACTTC. The chain employs TRBV5-6 and TRBJ2-5; 7 positions match TRBD2. V trimming: 3 bases; J trimming: 5 bases; junction bases outside the gene matches: 7. This CDR3 region has 14 residues. CDR1 and CDR2 (germline): SGHDT, YYEEEE. Together with reference TRBV5-6 and TRBJ2-5, the CDR3 gives the full variable domain: DAGVTQSPTHLIKTRGQQVTLRCSPKSGHDTVSWYQQALGQGPQFIFQYYEEEERQRGNFPDRFSGHQFPNYSSELNVNALLLGDSALYLCASSWEGSWETQYFGPGTRLLVL.

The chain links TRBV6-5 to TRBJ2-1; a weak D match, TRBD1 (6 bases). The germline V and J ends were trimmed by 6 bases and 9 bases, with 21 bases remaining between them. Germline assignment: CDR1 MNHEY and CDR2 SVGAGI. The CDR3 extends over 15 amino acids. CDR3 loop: CASSTTPYRVGEQFF. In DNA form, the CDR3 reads TGTGCCAGCAGCACGACACCTTACAGGGTGGGTGAGCAGTTCTTC.

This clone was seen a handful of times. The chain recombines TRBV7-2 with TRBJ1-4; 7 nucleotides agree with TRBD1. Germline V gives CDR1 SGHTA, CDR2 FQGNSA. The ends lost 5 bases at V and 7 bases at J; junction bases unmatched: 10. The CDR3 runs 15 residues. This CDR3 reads CASSPTDRVGEKLFF. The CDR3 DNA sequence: TGTGCCAGCAGCCCGACCGACAGGGTGGGTGAAAAACTGTTTTTT.

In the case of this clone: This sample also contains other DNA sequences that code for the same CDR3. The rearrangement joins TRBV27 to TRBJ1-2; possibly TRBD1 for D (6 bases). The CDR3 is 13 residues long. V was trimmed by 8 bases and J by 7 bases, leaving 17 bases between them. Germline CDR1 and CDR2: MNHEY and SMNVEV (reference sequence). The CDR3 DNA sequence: TGTGCCAGCCAACAATACGGGACACTTGGCTACACCTTC. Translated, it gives CASQQYGTLGYTF.

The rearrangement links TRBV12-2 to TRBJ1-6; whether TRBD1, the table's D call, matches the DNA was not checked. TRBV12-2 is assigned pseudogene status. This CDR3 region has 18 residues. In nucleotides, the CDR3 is TGTGCAAGTCGCCCAAGGGCCCCCGGGACAATCAAAAATTCACCCCTCCACTTT. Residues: CASRPRAPGTIKNSPLHF.

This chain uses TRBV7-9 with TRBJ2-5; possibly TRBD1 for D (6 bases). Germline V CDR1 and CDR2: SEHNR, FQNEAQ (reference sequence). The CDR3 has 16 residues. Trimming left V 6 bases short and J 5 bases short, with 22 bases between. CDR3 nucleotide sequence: TGTGCCAGCAGGTGGCCGGGACACATGGTTCAGGAGACCCAGTACTTC. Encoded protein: CASRWPGHMVQETQYF.

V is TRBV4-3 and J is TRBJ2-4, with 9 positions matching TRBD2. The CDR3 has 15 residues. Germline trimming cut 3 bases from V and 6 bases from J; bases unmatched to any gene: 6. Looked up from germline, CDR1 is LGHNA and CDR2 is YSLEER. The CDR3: CASSQAGGPPNIQYF. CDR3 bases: TGCGCCAGCAGCCAGGCGGGAGGGCCCCCAAACATTCAGTACTTC.

Written as DNA, the CDR3 is TGTGCCAGCAGCCCCAGCCGGAGGGCAGATACGCAGTATTTT. Translation: CASSPSRRADTQYF. The chain joins TRBV11-2 to TRBJ2-3; D perhaps matches TRBD2 (6 bases). V was cut by 5 bases and J by 4 bases, with 13 bases left in between. This CDR3 comprises 14 residues. Germline lookup yields CDR1 SGHAT and CDR2 FQNNGV.

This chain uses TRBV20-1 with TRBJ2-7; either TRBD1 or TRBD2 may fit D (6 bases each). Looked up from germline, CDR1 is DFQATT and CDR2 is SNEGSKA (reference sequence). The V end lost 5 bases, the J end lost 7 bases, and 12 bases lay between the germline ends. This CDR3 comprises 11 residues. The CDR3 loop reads CSAEEGGEQYF. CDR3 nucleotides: TGCAGTGCTGAAGAAGGGGGGGAGCAGTACTTC.

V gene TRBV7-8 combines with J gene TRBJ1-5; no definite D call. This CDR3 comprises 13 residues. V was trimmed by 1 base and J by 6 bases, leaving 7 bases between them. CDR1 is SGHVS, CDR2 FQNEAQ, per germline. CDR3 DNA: TGTGCCAGCAGCTTAGACCGAGGTCAGCCCCAGCATTTT. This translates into CASSLDRGQPQHF.

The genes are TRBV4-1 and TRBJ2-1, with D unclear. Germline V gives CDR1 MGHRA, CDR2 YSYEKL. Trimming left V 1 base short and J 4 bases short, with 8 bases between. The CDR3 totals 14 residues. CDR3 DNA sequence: TGCGCCAGCAGCCAAGGCGAGACATACAATGAGCAGTTCTTC. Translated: CASSQGETYNEQFF.

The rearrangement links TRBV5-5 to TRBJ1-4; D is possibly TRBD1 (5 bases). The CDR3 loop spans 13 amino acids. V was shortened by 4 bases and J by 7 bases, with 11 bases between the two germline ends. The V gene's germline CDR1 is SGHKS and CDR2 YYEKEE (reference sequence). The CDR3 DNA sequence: TGTGCCAGCAGCGGGACTTTGGGTGAAAAACTGTTTTTT. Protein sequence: CASSGTLGEKLFF.